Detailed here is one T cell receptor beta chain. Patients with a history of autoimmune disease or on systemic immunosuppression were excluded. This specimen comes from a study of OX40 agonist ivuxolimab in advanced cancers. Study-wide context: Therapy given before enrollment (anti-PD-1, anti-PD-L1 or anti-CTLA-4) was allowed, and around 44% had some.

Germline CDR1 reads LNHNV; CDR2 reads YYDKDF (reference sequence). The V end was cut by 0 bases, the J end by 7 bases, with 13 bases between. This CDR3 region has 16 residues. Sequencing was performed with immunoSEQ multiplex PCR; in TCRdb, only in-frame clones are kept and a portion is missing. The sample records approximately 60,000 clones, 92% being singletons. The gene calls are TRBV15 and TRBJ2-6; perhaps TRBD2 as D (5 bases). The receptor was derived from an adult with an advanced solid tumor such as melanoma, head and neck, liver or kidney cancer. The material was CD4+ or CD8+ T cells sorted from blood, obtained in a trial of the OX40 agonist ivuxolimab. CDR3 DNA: TGTGCCACCAGCAGAGATGCTGGGAGCGGAGCCAACGTCCTGACTTTC. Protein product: CATSRDAGSGANVLTF.